This T cell receptor beta chain is from a study of naive and memory T cell subsets. Two oligonucleotides, mixed equimolar, formed the beta constant-region primer covering TRBC1 and TRBC2. TCRdb reprocessed the UMI-ligation and nested PCR reads with MiXCR, giving one entry per CDR3 protein. Among approximately 89,000 distinct CDR3 sequences listed, approximately 6.5% were seen once. The origin of this receptor is a human donor in good health. Sequencing was performed on central memory CD4+ T cells from blood.

The CDR3 DNA follows: TGCAGCGCCTTCCGGGAGCGCCAAGAGACCCAGTACTTC. Its protein product is CSAFRERQETQYF. The chain recombines TRBV29-1 with TRBJ2-5, with D maybe TRBD2 (6 bases). The CDR3 contains 13 residues. Germline V gives CDR1 SQVTM, CDR2 ANQGSEA. Trimming shortened V by 7 bases and J by 1 base, and 13 bases separated the two germline ends.